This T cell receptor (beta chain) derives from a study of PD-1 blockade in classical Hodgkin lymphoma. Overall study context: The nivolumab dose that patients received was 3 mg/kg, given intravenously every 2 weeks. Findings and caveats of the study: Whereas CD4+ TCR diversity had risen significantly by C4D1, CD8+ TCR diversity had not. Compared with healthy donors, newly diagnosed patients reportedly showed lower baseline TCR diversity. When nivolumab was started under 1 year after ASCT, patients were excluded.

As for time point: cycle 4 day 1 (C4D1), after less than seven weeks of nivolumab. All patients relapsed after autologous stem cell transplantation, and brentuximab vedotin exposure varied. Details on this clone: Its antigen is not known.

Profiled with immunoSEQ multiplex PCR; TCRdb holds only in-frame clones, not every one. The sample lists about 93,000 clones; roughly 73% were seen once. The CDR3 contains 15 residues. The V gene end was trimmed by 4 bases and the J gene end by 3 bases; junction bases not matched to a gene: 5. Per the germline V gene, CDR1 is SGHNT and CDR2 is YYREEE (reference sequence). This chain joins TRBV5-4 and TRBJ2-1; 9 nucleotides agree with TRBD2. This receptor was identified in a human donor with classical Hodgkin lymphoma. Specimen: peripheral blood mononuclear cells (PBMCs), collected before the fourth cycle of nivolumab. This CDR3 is CASSPSGTLYNEQFF. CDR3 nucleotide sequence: TGTGCCAGCAGCCCTAGCGGGACCCTCTACAATGAGCAGTTCTTC.